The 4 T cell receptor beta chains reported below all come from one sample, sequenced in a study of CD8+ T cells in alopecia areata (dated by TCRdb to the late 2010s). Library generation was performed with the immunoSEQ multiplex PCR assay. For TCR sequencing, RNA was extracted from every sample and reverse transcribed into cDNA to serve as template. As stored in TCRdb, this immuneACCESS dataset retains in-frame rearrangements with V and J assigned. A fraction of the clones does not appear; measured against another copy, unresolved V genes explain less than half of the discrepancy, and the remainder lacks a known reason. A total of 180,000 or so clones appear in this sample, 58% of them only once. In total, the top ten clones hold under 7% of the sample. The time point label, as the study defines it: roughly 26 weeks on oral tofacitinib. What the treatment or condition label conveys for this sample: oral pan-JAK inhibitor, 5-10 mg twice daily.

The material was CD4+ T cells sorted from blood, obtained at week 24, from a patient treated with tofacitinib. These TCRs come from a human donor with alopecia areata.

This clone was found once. CDR3 region: CASSLTRGSRYNEQFF. In DNA, the CDR3 is TGTGCCAGCAGTTTAACCAGGGGGTCTAGGTACAATGAGCAGTTCTTC. The rearrangement uses TRBV27 and TRBJ2-1, with 7 bases that match TRBD1. The CDR3 totals 16 residues. V was pared by 2 bases and J by 4 bases, with 8 bases of the junction left unmatched. Germline V CDR1 and CDR2: MNHEY, SMNVEV (reference sequence).

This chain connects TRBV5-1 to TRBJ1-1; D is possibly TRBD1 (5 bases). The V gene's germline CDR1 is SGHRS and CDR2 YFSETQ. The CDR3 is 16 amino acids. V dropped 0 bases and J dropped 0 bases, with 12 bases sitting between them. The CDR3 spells CASSLELGGMNTEAFF. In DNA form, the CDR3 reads TGCGCCAGCAGCTTGGAACTCGGGGGGATGAACACTGAAGCTTTCTTT.

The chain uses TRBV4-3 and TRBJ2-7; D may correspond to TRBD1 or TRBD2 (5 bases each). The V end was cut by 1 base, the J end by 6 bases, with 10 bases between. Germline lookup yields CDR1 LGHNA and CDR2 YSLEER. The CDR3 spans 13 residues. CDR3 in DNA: TGCGCCAGCAGCCAAGTTCGAGGGGCCGAGCAGTACTTC. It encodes CASSQVRGAEQYF.

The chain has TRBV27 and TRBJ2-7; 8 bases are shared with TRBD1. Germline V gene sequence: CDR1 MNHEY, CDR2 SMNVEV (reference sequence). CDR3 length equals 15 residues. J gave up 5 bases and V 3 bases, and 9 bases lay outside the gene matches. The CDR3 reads CASSFGARGRDEQYF. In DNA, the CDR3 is TGTGCCAGCAGTTTTGGGGCCAGGGGGCGCGACGAGCAGTACTTC.